The 31 T cell receptor beta chains in this list originate from one sample, sequenced in a study of CD8 T cells in Susac syndrome. RNA amounts of roughly 0.5 to 1 ug underwent reverse transcription with random hexamers. A single record per CDR3 protein comes from TCRdb applying MiXCR to the immunoSEQ multiplex PCR reads. The sample holds around 130,000 distinct CDR3 sequences, around 94% seen once. The sample taken for sequencing was CD4+ T cells from PBMCs. These receptors were obtained from a human donor in good health.

V is TRBV20-1 and J is TRBJ2-7, with 9 bases aligning to TRBD2. Trimming cost V 3 bases and J 6 bases; bases outside gene matches: 12. The V gene's germline CDR1 is DFQATT and CDR2 SNEGSKA (reference sequence). The CDR3 has 15 amino acids. CDR3 amino acids: CSASSGNSGRSEQYF. The CDR3 nucleotides read TGCAGTGCTAGTTCCGGTAATAGCGGGAGATCCGAGCAGTACTTC.

The rearrangement joins TRBV6-5 to TRBJ2-7; 10 bases line up with TRBD1. The CDR3 totals 15 residues. The V gene end was trimmed by 7 bases and the J gene end by 3 bases; junction bases not matched to a gene: 9. The germline V gene encodes CDR1 MNHEY and CDR2 SVGAGI. CDR3 amino acids: CASKRAGQGDYEQYF. The CDR3 coding sequence is TGTGCCAGCAAAAGAGCTGGACAGGGGGACTACGAGCAGTACTTC.

V is TRBV7-2 and J is TRBJ2-3; D is undetermined. Trimming removed 1 base at V and 0 bases at J, with 8 bases between. Per germline, CDR1 SGHTA and CDR2 FQGNSA. This CDR3 is built from 15 residues. CDR3 DNA: TGTGCCAGCAGCTTAGTCACCATCAGCACAGATACGCAGTATTTT. The encoded protein is CASSLVTISTDTQYF.

The chain combines TRBV3-1 with TRBJ2-7; D might be TRBD1 (5 bases). V lost 5 bases, J lost 2 bases, and 16 bases lay in between. The CDR3 totals 15 residues. CDR1 and CDR2 (germline): LGHDT, YNNKEL (reference sequence). This CDR3 reads CASSDARQSTYEQYF. Written as DNA, the CDR3 is TGTGCCAGCAGCGATGCCCGACAGTCTACCTACGAGCAGTACTTC.

The chain carries TRBV7-2 and TRBJ2-5; D gene ambiguous. Germline V CDR1 and CDR2: SGHTA, FQGNSA. The length of the CDR3 is 14 residues. V shed 5 bases and J shed 3 bases, with 13 bases lying between them. This CDR3 is CASSLSGFEETQYF. In DNA, the CDR3 is TGTGCCAGCAGCCTTTCAGGTTTTGAAGAGACCCAGTACTTC.

V and J are TRBV5-1 and TRBJ2-1, with 10 positions matching TRBD2. The V and J ends lost 6 bases and 7 bases, in that order; junction bases with no gene match: 10. In germline, CDR1 is SGHRS, CDR2 YFSETQ. CDR3 length equals 15 residues. The CDR3 coding sequence is TGCGCCAGCACGGGACTAGCGAATGGGTTAAATGAGCAGTTCTTC. This translates into CASTGLANGLNEQFF.

The chain carries TRBV30 and TRBJ2-6, with 10 bases matching TRBD1. V shed 8 bases and J 4 bases; nucleotides not matched to a gene: 14. This CDR3 spans 17 amino acids. Germline V gene lookup returns CDR1 GTSNPN and CDR2 SVGIG (reference sequence). This chain's CDR3 is CALSRDRGLGGANVLTF. Here the CDR3 DNA reads TGTGCCCTATCCCGGGACAGGGGCCTGGGGGGGGCCAACGTCCTGACTTTC.

The gene calls are TRBV19 and TRBJ1-2; 9 bases are shared with TRBD1. V trimming: 6 bases; J trimming: 7 bases; junction bases outside the gene matches: 9. The CDR3 has 14 amino acids. Per germline, CDR1 LNHDA and CDR2 SQIVND (reference sequence). This CDR3 is CASRYGQGLAGYTF. The DNA for the CDR3 is TGTGCCAGTAGATATGGACAGGGGCTCGCTGGCTACACCTTC.

V gene TRBV29-1 combines with J gene TRBJ1-6; 7 bases are a match to TRBD1. Germline V lookup: CDR1 SQVTM, CDR2 ANQGSEA. V shed 7 bases and J 3 bases; nucleotides not matched to a gene: 3. The length of the CDR3 is 13 residues. This CDR3 is CSAGTDYNSPLHF. The CDR3 coding sequence is TGCAGCGCAGGGACAGACTATAATTCACCCCTCCACTTT.

The CDR3 region is CSVEGQGVAYF. The CDR3 region has the DNA TGCAGCGTTGAAGGGCAGGGCGTTGCGTACTTC. The V gene is TRBV29-1, the J gene TRBJ2-7; D is possibly TRBD1 (5 bases). Germline values: CDR1 SQVTM, CDR2 ANQGSEA. The CDR3 spans 11 residues. The V end was cut by 1 base, the J end by 12 bases, with 13 bases between.

The chain uses TRBV7-2 and TRBJ2-1; 8 bases match TRBD2. The CDR3 length is 18 residues. In germline, CDR1 is SGHTA, CDR2 FQGNSA. V trimming: 4 bases; J trimming: 4 bases; junction bases outside the gene matches: 15. The CDR3 protein is CASSSGGAGALSYNEQFF. The CDR3 DNA reads TGTGCCAGCAGCTCCGGGGGGGCGGGAGCCCTCTCATACAATGAGCAGTTCTTC.

The CDR3 spells CSARDPGGQFF. The CDR3 DNA sequence: TGCAGTGCTAGAGATCCAGGGGGTCAGTTCTTC. The J gene is TRBJ2-1, the V gene TRBV20-1, with TRBD1 matching 7 bases. This CDR3 contains 11 residues. The germline CDR1 and CDR2 sequences are DFQATT and SNEGSKA (reference sequence). J lost 13 bases, V lost 0 bases, and 3 bases had no gene match.

The chain uses TRBV5-1 and TRBJ1-3; 7 bases fit TRBD1. Trimming at V came to 3 bases and at J to 0 bases, leaving 9 bases not matched to a gene. The CDR3 sequence is 17 residues long. Germline V gene data show CDR1 as SGHRS and CDR2 as YFSETQ. CDR3: CASSWTTGTVSGNTIYF. The CDR3 DNA is TGCGCCAGCAGCTGGACGACCGGGACAGTCTCTGGAAACACCATATATTTT.

The rearrangement joins TRBV3-1 to TRBJ2-7; 8 bases are a match to TRBD1. Germline trimming cut 2 bases from V and 4 bases from J; bases unmatched to any gene: 4. This CDR3 is 14 amino acids long. Germline V gene sequence: CDR1 LGHDT, CDR2 YNNKEL (reference sequence). The CDR3 spells CASSQTGGRYEQYF. CDR3 nucleotide sequence: TGTGCCAGCAGCCAAACAGGGGGACGGTACGAGCAGTACTTC.

J is TRBJ1-1 and V is TRBV18; perhaps TRBD1 as D (5 bases). Germline lookup yields CDR1 KGHSH and CDR2 LQKENI. V was shortened by 3 bases and J by 4 bases, with 12 bases between the two germline ends. The CDR3 sequence is 14 residues long. The CDR3 here is CASSPGAGGTEAFF. In DNA, the CDR3 is TGTGCCAGCTCACCCGGGGCTGGGGGCACTGAAGCTTTCTTT.

The rearrangement uses TRBV30 and TRBJ1-6, with 7 nucleotides matching TRBD1. Germline lookup yields CDR1 GTSNPN and CDR2 SVGIG (reference sequence). V lost 5 bases to trimming and J lost 7 bases; unmatched junction nucleotides: 2. The CDR3 consists of 12 residues. CDR3 DNA sequence: TGTGCCTGGGGGGACAGCAATTCACCCCTCCACTTT. Translating it yields CAWGDSNSPLHF.

This clonotype was observed once. V and J are TRBV12-3 or TRBV12-4 and TRBJ1-3; 10 bases map to TRBD1. This CDR3 contains 17 residues. The J segment lost 4 bases and the V segment lost 3 bases, leaving 9 bases of the junction unmatched. CDR3 coding DNA: TGTGCCAGCAGTTTGGACAGGGGGGATCGAGGAGGAAACACCATATATTTT. Residues: CASSLDRGDRGGNTIYF.

This chain connects TRBV19 to TRBJ2-7; 8 bases line up with TRBD2. CDR3 length: 13 residues. Germline trimming cut 6 bases from V and 5 bases from J; bases unmatched to any gene: 6. Germline V gene lookup returns CDR1 LNHDA and CDR2 SQIVND (reference sequence). CDR3 residues: CASSTSGGDEQYF. For the CDR3, the DNA is TGTGCCAGTAGCACTAGCGGAGGCGACGAGCAGTACTTC.

The V call is TRBV20-1, the J call TRBJ1-6, with 8 bases matching TRBD1. This CDR3 is built from 13 residues. Losses at the gene ends were 3 bases for V and 9 bases for J; bases not matched to a gene: 4. Germline assignment: CDR1 DFQATT and CDR2 SNEGSKA (reference sequence). CDR3 bases: TGCAGTGCTAGGACAGGGGAGGGTTCACCCCTCCACTTT. It encodes CSARTGEGSPLHF.

V and J are TRBV27 and TRBJ2-1; D assignment may be TRBD1 or TRBD2 (5 bases each). The CDR3 loop spans 16 amino acids. V was pared by 5 bases and J by 9 bases, with 23 bases between. Germline CDR1 MNHEY, CDR2 SMNVEV (reference sequence). The CDR3 DNA is TGTGCCAGCAGTCCCGACCCAAGTACGGGGCTTCGTGAGCAGTTCTTC. Translated, it gives CASSPDPSTGLREQFF.

CDR3 region: CASSFSAEATEAFF. CDR3 DNA: TGTGCCAGCAGCTTTAGTGCAGAGGCCACTGAAGCTTTCTTT. The gene calls are TRBV7-2 and TRBJ1-1; no definite D call. This CDR3 region has 14 residues. V lost 3 bases and J 4 bases, leaving 12 bases between the germline ends. The V gene's germline CDR1 is SGHTA and CDR2 FQGNSA. The full variable domain, its missing parts supplied by reference TRBV7-2 and TRBJ1-1, is GAGVSQSPSNKVTEKGKDVELRCDPISGHTALYWYRQSLGQGLEFLIYFQGNSAPDKSGLPSDRFSAERTGGSVSTLTIQRTQQEDSAVYLCASSFSAEATEAFFGQGTRLTVV.

The rearrangement uses TRBV2 and TRBJ1-5, with a possible D match to TRBD1 (5 bases). The V end lost 2 bases, the J end lost 4 bases, and 12 bases lay between the germline ends. The CDR3 contains 15 residues. The germline CDR1 and CDR2 sequences are SNHLY and FYNNEI. The CDR3 DNA reads as TGTGCCAGCAGTGAATTTGGGGACGGAAATCAGCCCCAGCATTTT. Protein: CASSEFGDGNQPQHF.

The rearrangement links TRBV5-6 to TRBJ2-7; D not resolved. CDR1 SGHDT and CDR2 YYEEEE come from the germline V gene. The length of the CDR3 is 15 residues. V shed 4 bases and J shed 0 bases, with 14 bases lying between them. The CDR3 spells CASSDDWTLSYEQYF. CDR3 nucleotide sequence: TGTGCCAGCAGCGACGACTGGACCCTCTCCTACGAGCAGTACTTC.

This chain connects TRBV6-5 to TRBJ2-1, with 10 bases matching TRBD2. This CDR3 region has 15 residues. With V trimmed by 2 bases and J by 10 bases, 8 bases remained unmatched. Germline CDR1 is MNHEY and CDR2 is SVGAGI. Here the CDR3 reads CASSYSSGRRKEQFF. The CDR3 nucleotides read TGTGCCAGCAGTTACAGTAGCGGGAGGCGCAAAGAGCAGTTCTTC.

The CDR3 spells CASSFGGRLDGYTF. For the CDR3, the DNA is TGTGCCAGCAGCTTCGGGGGGCGCTTAGATGGCTACACCTTC. The rearrangement joins TRBV7-9 to TRBJ1-2, with D tentatively TRBD1 (6 bases). Germline V gene data show CDR1 as SEHNR and CDR2 as FQNEAQ (reference sequence). V was clipped by 3 bases and J by 6 bases, with 14 bases between them. The CDR3 has 14 amino acids.

This chain links TRBV6-5 with TRBJ2-7; 9 bases line up with TRBD1. The CDR3 sequence is 14 residues long. In germline, CDR1 is MNHEY, CDR2 SVGAGI. The J segment lost 2 bases and the V segment lost 11 bases, leaving 10 bases of the junction unmatched. CDR3 sequence: CASSSGTGPYEQYF. In DNA form, the CDR3 reads TGTGCCTCCTCGTCGGGGACAGGGCCCTACGAGCAGTACTTC.

This clonotype was detected once. The chain has TRBV7-2 and TRBJ2-2; D not certain. CDR1 is SGHTA, CDR2 FQGNSA, per germline. The CDR3 covers 14 residues. The ends were cut back, 2 bases at V and 6 bases at J, with 10 bases in the middle. The chain's CDR3 is CASSLIPDAGELFF. The CDR3 DNA reads as TGTGCCAGCAGCTTAATCCCGGACGCCGGGGAGCTGTTTTTT.

The genes are TRBV6-2 or TRBV6-3 and TRBJ1-2; the D gene is possibly TRBD1 (6 bases). The CDR3 runs 12 residues. Germline CDR1 is MNHEY and CDR2 is SVGEGT. The ends were cut back, 6 bases at V and 8 bases at J, with 13 bases in the middle. CDR3 DNA: TGTGCCAGCAGGACTACAGGGCTCGGCTACACCTTC. As protein: CASRTTGLGYTF.

The chain carries TRBV7-9 and TRBJ1-1; no clear D. The CDR3 contains 13 residues. In germline, CDR1 is SEHNR, CDR2 FQNEAQ (reference sequence). V was pared by 3 bases and J by 1 base, with 6 bases between. In nucleotides, the CDR3 is TGTGCCAGCAGCTTTCTGACGAACACTGAAGCTTTCTTT. Residues: CASSFLTNTEAFF.

J is TRBJ2-7 and V is TRBV28; D possibly corresponds to TRBD2 (6 bases). Between the trimmed V and J ends, which lost 4 bases and 2 bases, there was a span of 12 bases. The CDR3 sequence is 14 residues long. Germline CDR1 and CDR2: MDHEN and SYDVKM. The CDR3 DNA reads TGTGCCAGCAGTTCGGGCGGGACTCCCTACGAGCAGTACTTC. Its protein is CASSSGGTPYEQYF. Variable domain in full (rest from reference TRBV28 and TRBJ2-7): DVKVTQSSRYLVKRTGEKVFLECVQDMDHENMFWYRQDPGLGLRLIYFSYDVKMKEKGDIPEGYSVSREKKERFSLILESASTNQTSMYLCASSSGGTPYEQYFGPGTRLTVT.

The V call is TRBV27, the J call TRBJ2-1; 9 bases fit TRBD1. The germline V gene encodes CDR1 MNHEY and CDR2 SMNVEV (reference sequence). The junction had 3 bases not matched to a gene; V was cut back by 1 base and J by 5 bases. CDR3 length equals 15 residues. This CDR3 reads CASSLWGQGHNEQFF. The CDR3 region has the DNA TGTGCCAGCAGTTTATGGGGACAGGGTCACAATGAGCAGTTCTTC.